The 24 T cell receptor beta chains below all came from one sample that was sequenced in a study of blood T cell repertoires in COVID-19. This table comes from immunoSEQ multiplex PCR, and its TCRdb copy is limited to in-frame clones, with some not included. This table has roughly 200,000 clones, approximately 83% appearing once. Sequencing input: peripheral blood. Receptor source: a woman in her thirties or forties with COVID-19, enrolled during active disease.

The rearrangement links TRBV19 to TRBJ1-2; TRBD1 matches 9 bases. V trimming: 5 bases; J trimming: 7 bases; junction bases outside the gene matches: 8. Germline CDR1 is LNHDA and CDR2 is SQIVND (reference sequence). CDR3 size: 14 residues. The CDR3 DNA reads TGTGCCAGTAGTCGGGGGGACAGGGCTGCTGGCTACACCTTC. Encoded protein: CASSRGDRAAGYTF. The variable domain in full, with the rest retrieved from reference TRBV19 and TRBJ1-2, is DGGITQSPKYLFRKEGQNVTLSCEQNLNHDAMYWYRQDPGQGLRLIYYSQIVNDFQKGDIAEGYSVSREKKESFPLTVTSAQKNPTAFYLCASSRGDRAAGYTFGSGTRLTVV.

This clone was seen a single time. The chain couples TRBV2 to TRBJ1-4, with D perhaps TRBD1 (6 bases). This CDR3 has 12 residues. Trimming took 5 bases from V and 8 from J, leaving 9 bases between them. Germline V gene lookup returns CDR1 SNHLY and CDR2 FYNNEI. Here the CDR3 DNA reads TGTGCCAGCAGTAGTCAGGGGGAAAAACTGTTTTTT. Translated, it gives CASSSQGEKLFF.

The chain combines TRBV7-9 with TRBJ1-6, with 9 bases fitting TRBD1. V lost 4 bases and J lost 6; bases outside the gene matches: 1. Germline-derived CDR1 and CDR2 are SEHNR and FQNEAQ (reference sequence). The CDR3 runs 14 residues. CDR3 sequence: CASSSGQGNSPLHF. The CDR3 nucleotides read TGTGCCAGCAGCTCGGGACAGGGTAATTCACCCCTCCACTTT.

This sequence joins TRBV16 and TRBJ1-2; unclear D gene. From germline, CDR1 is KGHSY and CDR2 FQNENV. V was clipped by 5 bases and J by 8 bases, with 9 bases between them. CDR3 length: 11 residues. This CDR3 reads CASSSRSGYTF. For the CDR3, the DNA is TGTGCCAGCAGCTCCAGATCCGGCTACACCTTC.

This chain's CDR3 is CATSDHGTGPQPQHF. The CDR3 DNA reads as TGTGCCACCAGTGACCACGGGACAGGGCCTCAGCCCCAGCATTTT. V usage is TRBV24-1 and J usage is TRBJ1-5; the match to TRBD1 covers 9 bases. There are 15 residues in the CDR3. Germline trimming cut 4 bases from V and 6 bases from J; bases unmatched to any gene: 6. Germline V lookup: CDR1 KGHDR, CDR2 SFDVKD.

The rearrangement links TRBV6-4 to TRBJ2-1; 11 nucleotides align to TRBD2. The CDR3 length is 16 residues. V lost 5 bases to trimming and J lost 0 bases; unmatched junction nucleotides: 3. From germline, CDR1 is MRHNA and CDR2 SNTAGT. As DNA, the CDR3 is TGTGCCAGCAGTTTAGCGGGGGGGAGCTCCTACAATGAGCAGTTCTTC. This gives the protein CASSLAGGSSYNEQFF.

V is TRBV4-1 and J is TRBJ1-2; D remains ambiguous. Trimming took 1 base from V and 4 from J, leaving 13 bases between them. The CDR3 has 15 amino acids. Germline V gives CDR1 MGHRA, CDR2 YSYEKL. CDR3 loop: CASSQVFGQSYGYTF. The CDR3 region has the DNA TGCGCCAGCAGCCAAGTATTTGGGCAGTCCTATGGCTACACCTTC.

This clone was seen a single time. The CDR3 nucleotides read TGCGCCAGCAGCTGGGGACAGGGCAACGAGCAGTACTTC. Its protein is CASSWGQGNEQYF. The chain joins TRBV5-1 to TRBJ2-7; 9 bases are shared with TRBD1. CDR1 and CDR2 from the germline V gene are SGHRS and YFSETQ. J lost 5 bases, V lost 3 bases, and 3 bases had no gene match. This CDR3 region has 13 residues.

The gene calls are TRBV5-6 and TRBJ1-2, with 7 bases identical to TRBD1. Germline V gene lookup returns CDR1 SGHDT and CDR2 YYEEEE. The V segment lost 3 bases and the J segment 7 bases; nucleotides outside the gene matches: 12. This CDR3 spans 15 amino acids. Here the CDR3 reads CASSSLTGRIGGYTF. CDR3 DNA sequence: TGTGCCAGCAGCTCCCTGACAGGGAGGATCGGTGGCTACACCTTC.

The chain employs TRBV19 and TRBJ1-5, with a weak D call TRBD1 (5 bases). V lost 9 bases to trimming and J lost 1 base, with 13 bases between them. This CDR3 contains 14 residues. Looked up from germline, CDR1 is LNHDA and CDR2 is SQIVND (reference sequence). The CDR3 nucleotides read TGTGCCAGCAATCTCCGACAGAGCAATCAGCCCCAGCATTTT. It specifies CASNLRQSNQPQHF.

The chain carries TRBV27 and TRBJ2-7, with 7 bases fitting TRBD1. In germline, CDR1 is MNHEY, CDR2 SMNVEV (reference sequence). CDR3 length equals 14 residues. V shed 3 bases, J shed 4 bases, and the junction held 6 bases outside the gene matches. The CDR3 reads CASSFEGGRYEQYF. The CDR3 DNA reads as TGTGCCAGCAGTTTTGAAGGGGGCAGGTACGAGCAGTACTTC.

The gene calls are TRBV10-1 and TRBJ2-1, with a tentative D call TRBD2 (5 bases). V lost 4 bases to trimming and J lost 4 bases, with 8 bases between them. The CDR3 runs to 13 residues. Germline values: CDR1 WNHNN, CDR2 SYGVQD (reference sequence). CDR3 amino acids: CASSGEKYNEQFF. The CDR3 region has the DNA TGCGCCAGCAGTGGGGAGAAGTACAATGAGCAGTTCTTC.

The CDR3 nucleotides are TGTGCCAGCTCACCACCAGAGGGAACAGGAAACACCATATATTTT. Protein sequence: CASSPPEGTGNTIYF. V usage is TRBV18 and J usage is TRBJ1-3; D gene ambiguous. Germline V gene data show CDR1 as KGHSH and CDR2 as LQKENI. This CDR3 comprises 15 residues. The V end lost 0 bases, the J end lost 4 bases, and 10 bases lay between the germline ends.

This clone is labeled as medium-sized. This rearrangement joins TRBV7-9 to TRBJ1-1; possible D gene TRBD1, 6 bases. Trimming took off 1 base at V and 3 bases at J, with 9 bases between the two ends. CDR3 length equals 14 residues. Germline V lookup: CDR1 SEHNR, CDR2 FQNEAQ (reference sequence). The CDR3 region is CASSLGSGDTEAFF. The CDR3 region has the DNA TGTGCCAGCAGCTTAGGTTCAGGGGACACTGAAGCTTTCTTT. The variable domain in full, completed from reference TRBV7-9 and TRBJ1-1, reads DTGVSQNPRHKITKRGQNVTFRCDPISEHNRLYWYRQTLGQGPEFLTYFQNEAQLEKSRLLSDRFSAERPKGSFSTLEIQRTEQGDSAMYLCASSLGSGDTEAFFGQGTRLTVV.

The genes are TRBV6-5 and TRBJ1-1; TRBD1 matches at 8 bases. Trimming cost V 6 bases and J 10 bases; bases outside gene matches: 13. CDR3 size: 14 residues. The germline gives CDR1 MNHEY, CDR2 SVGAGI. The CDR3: CASRIGSGTGAAFF. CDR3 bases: TGTGCCAGCAGAATAGGGTCCGGGACAGGAGCAGCTTTCTTT.

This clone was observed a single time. CDR3 coding DNA: TGTGCCAGCTCACCCAGGGGTGGCGAGCAGTACTTC. Amino acid sequence: CASSPRGGEQYF. The chain uses TRBV18 and TRBJ2-7, with a tentative D call TRBD1 (6 bases). Trimming took 3 bases from V and 6 from J, leaving 9 bases between them. Germline V CDR1 and CDR2: KGHSH, LQKENI. This CDR3 has 12 amino acids.

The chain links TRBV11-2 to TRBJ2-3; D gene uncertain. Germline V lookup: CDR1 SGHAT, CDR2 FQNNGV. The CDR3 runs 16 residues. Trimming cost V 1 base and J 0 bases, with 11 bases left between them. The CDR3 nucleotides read TGTGCCAGCAGCTTAGTTGGCTTATCTAGCACAGATACGCAGTATTTT. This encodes CASSLVGLSSTDTQYF.

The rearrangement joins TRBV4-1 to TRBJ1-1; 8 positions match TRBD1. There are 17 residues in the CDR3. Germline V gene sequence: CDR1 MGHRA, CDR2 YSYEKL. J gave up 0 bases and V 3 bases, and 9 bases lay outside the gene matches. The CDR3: CASSQGTGGGLNTEAFF. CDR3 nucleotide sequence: TGCGCCAGCAGCCAGGGTACAGGGGGAGGGTTGAACACTGAAGCTTTCTTT.

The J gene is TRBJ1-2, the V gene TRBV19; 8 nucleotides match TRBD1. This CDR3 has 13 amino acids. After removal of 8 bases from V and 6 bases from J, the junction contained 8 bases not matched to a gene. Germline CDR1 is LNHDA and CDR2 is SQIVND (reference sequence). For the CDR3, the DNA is TGTGCCAGTGCCCCGGACAGGGTGGATGGCTACACCTTC. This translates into CASAPDRVDGYTF. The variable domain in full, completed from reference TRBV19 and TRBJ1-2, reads DGGITQSPKYLFRKEGQNVTLSCEQNLNHDAMYWYRQDPGQGLRLIYYSQIVNDFQKGDIAEGYSVSREKKESFPLTVTSAQKNPTAFYLCASAPDRVDGYTFGSGTRLTVV.

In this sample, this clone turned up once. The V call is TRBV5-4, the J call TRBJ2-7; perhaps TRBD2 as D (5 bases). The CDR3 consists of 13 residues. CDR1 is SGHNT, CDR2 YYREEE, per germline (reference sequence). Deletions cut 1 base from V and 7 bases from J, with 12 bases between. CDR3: CASSLKASWEQYF. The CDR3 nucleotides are TGTGCCAGCAGCTTGAAGGCTAGCTGGGAGCAGTACTTC.

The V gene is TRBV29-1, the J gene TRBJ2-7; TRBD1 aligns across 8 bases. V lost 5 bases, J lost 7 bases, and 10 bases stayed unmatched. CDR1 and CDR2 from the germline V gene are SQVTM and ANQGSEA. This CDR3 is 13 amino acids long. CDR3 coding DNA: TGCAGCGTTCATGGGCAGGGGGCGCGGGAGCAGTACTTC. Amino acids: CSVHGQGAREQYF.

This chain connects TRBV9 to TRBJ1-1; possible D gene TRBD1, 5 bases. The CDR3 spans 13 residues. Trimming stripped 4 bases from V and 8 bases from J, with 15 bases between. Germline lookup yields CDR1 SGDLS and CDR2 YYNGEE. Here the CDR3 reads CASSPIRGGEAFF. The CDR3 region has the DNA TGTGCCAGCAGCCCCATCCGCGGGGGGGAAGCTTTCTTT.

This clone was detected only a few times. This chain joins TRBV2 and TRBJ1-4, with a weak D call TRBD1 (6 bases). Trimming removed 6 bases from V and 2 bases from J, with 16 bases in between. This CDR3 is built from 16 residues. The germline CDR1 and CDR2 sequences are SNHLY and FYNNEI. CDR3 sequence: CASRRTETGTNEKLFF. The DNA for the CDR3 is TGTGCCAGCAGGAGGACAGAAACCGGCACTAATGAAAAACTGTTTTTT.

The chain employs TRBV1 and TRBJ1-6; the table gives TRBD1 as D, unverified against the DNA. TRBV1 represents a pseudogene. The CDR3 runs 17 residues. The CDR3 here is CTSSRWPQGAYNSPLHF. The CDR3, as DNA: TGCACCAGCAGCCGGTGGCCCCAGGGGGCCTATAATTCACCCCTCCACTTT.